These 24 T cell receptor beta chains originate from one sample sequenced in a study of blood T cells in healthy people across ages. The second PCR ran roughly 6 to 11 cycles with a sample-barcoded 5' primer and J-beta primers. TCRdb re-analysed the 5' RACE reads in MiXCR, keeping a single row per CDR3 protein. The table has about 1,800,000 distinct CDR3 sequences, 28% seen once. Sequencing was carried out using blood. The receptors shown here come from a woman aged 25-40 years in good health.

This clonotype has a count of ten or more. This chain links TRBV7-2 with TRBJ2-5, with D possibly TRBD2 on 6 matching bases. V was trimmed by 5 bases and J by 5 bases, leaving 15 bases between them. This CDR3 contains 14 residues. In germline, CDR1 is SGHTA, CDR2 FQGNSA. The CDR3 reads CASSRGGVEETQYF. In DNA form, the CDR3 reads TGTGCCAGCAGCCGAGGAGGGGTAGAGGAGACCCAGTACTTC.

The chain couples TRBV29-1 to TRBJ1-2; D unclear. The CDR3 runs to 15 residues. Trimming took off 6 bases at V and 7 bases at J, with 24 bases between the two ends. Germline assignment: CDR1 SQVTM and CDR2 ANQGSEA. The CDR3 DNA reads TGCAGCGTAGACACCCTCGGGCAGGTCCTGGGTGGCTACACCTTC. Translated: CSVDTLGQVLGGYTF.

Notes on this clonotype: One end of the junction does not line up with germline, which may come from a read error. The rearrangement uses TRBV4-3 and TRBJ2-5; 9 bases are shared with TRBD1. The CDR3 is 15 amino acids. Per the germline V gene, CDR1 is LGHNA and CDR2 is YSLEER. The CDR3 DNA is TGCGCCGGCAGCCGGGACAGGGAAGGGGAAGAGACCCAGTACTTC. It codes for CAGSRDREGEETQYF.

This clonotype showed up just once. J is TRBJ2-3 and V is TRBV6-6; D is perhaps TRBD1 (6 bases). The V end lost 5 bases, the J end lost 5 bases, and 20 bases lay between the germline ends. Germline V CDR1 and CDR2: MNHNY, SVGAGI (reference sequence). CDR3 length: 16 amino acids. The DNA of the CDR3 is TGTGCCAGCAGTGCGGACAGATCTCACCTCAGAGATACGCAGTATTTT. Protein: CASSADRSHLRDTQYF.

CDR3 protein: CASSSSGRGELFF. The DNA of the CDR3 is TGTGCCAGCAGTTCTAGCGGGAGAGGGGAGCTGTTTTTT. The chain couples TRBV27 to TRBJ2-2; 10 bases agree with TRBD2. With V trimmed by 4 bases and J by 8 bases, 1 base remained unmatched. The CDR3 is made up of 13 amino acids. The V gene's germline CDR1 is MNHEY and CDR2 SMNVEV (reference sequence).

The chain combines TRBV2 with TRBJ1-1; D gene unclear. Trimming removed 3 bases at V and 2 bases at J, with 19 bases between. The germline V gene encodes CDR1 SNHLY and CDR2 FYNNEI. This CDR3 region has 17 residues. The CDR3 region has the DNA TGTGCCAGCAGTGAGGTCCAGCCGGCCGGAATAAACACTGAAGCTTTCTTT. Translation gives CASSEVQPAGINTEAFF.

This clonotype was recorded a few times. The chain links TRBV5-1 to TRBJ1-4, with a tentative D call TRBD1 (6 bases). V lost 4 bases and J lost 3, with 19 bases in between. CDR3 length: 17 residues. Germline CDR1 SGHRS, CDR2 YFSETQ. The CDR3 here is CASSLRAGESANEKLFF. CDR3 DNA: TGCGCCAGCAGCCTCCGTGCAGGGGAATCGGCTAATGAAAAACTGTTTTTT.

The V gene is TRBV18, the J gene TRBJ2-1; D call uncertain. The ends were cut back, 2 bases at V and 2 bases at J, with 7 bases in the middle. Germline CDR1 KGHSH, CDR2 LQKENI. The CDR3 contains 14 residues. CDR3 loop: CASSPITAYNEQFF. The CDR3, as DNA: TGTGCCAGCTCACCAATAACAGCCTACAATGAGCAGTTCTTC.

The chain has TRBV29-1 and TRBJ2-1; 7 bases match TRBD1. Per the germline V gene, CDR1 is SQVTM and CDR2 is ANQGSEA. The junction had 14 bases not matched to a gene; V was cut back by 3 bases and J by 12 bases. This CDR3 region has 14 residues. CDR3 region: CSVEQGTARVRQFF. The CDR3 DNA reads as TGCAGCGTTGAGCAGGGGACAGCGAGGGTTAGGCAGTTCTTC.

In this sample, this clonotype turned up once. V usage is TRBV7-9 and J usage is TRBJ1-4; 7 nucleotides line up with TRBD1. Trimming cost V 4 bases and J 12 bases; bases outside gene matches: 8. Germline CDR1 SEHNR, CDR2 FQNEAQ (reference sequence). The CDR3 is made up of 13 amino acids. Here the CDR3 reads CASSSRDRQELFF. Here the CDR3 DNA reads TGTGCCAGCAGCTCCCGGGACAGACAAGAACTGTTTTTT.

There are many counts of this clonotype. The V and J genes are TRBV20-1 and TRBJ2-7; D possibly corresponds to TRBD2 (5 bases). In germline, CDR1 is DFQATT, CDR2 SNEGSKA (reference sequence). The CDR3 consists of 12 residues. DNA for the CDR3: TGCCCTGGCGCGGGTAGCTCCTACGAGCAGTACTTC. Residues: CPGAGSSYEQYF.

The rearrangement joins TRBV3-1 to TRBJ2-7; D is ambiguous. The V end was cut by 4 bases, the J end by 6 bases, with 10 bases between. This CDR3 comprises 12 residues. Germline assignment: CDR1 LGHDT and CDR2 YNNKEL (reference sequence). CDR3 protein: CASSLVHGEQYF. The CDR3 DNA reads TGTGCCAGCAGCCTAGTTCATGGCGAGCAGTACTTC.

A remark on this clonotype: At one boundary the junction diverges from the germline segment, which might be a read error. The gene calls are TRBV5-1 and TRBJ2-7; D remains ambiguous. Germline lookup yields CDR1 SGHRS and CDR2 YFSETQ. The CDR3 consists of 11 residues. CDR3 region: CAGSFRPEQYF. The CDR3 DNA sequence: TGCGCCGGCAGCTTTCGTCCTGAGCAGTACTTC.

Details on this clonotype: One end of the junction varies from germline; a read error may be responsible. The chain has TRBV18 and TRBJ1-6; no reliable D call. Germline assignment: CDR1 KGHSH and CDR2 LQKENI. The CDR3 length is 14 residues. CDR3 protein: CTSSSDWENSPLHF. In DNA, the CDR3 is TGTACCAGCTCATCGGACTGGGAGAATTCACCCCTCCACTTT.

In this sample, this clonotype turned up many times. CDR3 region: CASSQGTGAYEQYF. DNA of the CDR3: TGCGCCAGCAGCCAAGGGACAGGGGCCTACGAGCAGTACTTC. The V call is TRBV5-1, the J call TRBJ2-7; 10 bases fit TRBD1. The CDR3 loop spans 14 amino acids. Germline CDR1 is SGHRS and CDR2 is YFSETQ. Trimming took 4 bases from V and 2 from J; bases not matched to a gene: 3. Complete variable domain (other parts from reference TRBV5-1 and TRBJ2-7): KAGVTQTPRYLIKTRGQQVTLSCSPISGHRSVSWYQQTPGQGLQFLFEYFSETQRNKGNFPGRFSGRQFSNSRSEMNVSTLELGDSALYLCASSQGTGAYEQYFGPGTRLTVT.

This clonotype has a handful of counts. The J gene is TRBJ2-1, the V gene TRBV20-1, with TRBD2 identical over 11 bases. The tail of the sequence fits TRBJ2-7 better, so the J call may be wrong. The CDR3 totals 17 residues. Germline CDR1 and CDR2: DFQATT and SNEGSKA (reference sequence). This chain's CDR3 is CSGELAGVSWSYNEQYF. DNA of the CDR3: TGCAGTGGAGAACTAGCGGGAGTTTCATGGTCCTACAATGAGCAGTACTTC.

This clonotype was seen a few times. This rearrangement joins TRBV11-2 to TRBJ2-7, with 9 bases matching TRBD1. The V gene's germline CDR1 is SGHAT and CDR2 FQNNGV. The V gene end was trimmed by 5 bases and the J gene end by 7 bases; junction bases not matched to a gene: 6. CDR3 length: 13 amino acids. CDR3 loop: CASSQWTGDEQYF. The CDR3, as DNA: TGTGCCAGCAGCCAATGGACAGGGGATGAGCAGTACTTC.

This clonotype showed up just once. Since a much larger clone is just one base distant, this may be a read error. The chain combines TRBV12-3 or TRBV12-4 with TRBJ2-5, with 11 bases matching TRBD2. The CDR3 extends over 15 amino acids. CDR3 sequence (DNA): TGTGCCAGCAGTGGGACTAGCGGAGGCCAAGCGACCCAGTACTTC. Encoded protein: CASSGTSGGQATQYF.

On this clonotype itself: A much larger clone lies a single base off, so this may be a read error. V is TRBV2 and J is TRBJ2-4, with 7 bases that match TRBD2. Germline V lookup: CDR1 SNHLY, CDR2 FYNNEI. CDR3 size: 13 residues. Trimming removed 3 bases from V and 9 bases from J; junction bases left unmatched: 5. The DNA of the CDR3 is TGTGCCAGCAGTGAGGGAGGGAGGACCATTCAGTACTTC. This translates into CASSEGGRTIQYF. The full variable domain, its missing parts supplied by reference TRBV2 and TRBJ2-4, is EPEVTQTPSHQVTQMGQEVILRCVPISNHLYFYWYRQILGQKVEFLVSFYNNEISEKSEIFDDQFSVERPDGSNFTLKIRSTKLEDSAMYFCASSEGGRTIQYFGAGTRLSVL.

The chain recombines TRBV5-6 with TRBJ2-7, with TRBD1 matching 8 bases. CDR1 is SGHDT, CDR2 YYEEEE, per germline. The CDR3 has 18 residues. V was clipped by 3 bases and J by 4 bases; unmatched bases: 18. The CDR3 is CASSSQMGQEGAGYEQYF. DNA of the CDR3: TGTGCCAGCAGCTCGCAAATGGGACAGGAGGGCGCAGGGTACGAGCAGTACTTC.

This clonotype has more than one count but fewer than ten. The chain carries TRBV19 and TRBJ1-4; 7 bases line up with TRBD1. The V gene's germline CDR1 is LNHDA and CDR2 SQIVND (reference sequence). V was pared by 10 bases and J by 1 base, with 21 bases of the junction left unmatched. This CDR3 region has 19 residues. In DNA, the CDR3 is TGTGCCACCCCTTCGCCCCGGAACCGACGACAGGGAACTAATGAAAAACTGTTTTTT. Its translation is CATPSPRNRRQGTNEKLFF.

The CDR3 DNA follows: TGTGCCAGCAGTTCCCGGACCTTAGGAGGCTACGAGCAGTACTTC. As protein: CASSSRTLGGYEQYF. The chain combines TRBV27 with TRBJ2-4; possibly TRBD2 for D (5 bases). The J call may not be correct, given that the DNA end is closer to TRBJ2-7. Germline V CDR1 and CDR2: MNHEY, SMNVEV (reference sequence). The CDR3 runs 15 residues.

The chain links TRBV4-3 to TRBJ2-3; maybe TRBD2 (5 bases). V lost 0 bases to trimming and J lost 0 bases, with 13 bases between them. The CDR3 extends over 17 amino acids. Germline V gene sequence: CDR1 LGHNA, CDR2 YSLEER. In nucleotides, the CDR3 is TGCGCCAGCAGCCAAGATCAGCCCGGGGTGAGCACAGATACGCAGTATTTT. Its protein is CASSQDQPGVSTDTQYF.

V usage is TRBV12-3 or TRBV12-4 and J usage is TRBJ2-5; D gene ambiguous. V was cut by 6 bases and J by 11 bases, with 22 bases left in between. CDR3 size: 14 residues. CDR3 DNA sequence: TGTGCCAGCAGCCCCGTCATGGGGTACAATGAGCAGTACTTC. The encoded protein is CASSPVMGYNEQYF.